A single sample is the source of the 27 T cell receptor beta chains below, sequenced in a study of CD8 T cells in ankylosing spondylitis. MiXCR, run by TCRdb on the 5' RACE reads, gives a single entry per CDR3 protein. The sample has under 300,000 distinct CDR3 sequences; around 9.1% are singletons. The sample comprised blood, either unsorted or a sorted T cell fraction (not recorded which). The receptors were gathered from a male donor with ankylosing spondylitis or in good health (not recorded which).

The table lists this clonotype with a few counts. The chain links TRBV5-1 to TRBJ2-2; TRBD1 aligns across 7 bases. Unmatched junction bases numbered 7, after V lost 4 bases and J lost 4 bases. The CDR3 contains 15 residues. From germline, CDR1 is SGHRS and CDR2 YFSETQ. In nucleotides, the CDR3 is TGCGCCAGCAGCGAACAGGGGAGCAGCACCGGGGAGCTGTTTTTT. Protein: CASSEQGSSTGELFF. The entire variable domain, with the rest obtained from reference TRBV5-1 and TRBJ2-2, is as follows: KAGVTQTPRYLIKTRGQQVTLSCSPISGHRSVSWYQQTPGQGLQFLFEYFSETQRNKGNFPGRFSGRQFSNSRSEMNVSTLELGDSALYLCASSEQGSSTGELFFGEGSRLTVL.

The chain has TRBV29-1 and TRBJ2-1, with 9 bases aligning to TRBD2. The V and J ends lost 3 bases and 3 bases, in that order; junction bases with no gene match: 3. The CDR3 has 14 residues. Germline V lookup: CDR1 SQVTM, CDR2 ANQGSEA. This CDR3 reads CSVEGTSIYNEQFF. The CDR3 DNA sequence: TGCAGCGTTGAGGGGACTAGCATCTACAATGAGCAGTTCTTC.

In its sample, this clonotype was seen a few times. The rearrangement uses TRBV20-1 and TRBJ1-3; 8 bases are a match to TRBD1. Per the germline V gene, CDR1 is DFQATT and CDR2 is SNEGSKA (reference sequence). V lost 6 bases and J lost 0; bases outside the gene matches: 7. CDR3 length equals 15 residues. DNA of the CDR3: TGCAGTGCCACTGACACAGGGGGCTCTGGAAACACCATATATTTT. Translation: CSATDTGGSGNTIYF.

This clonotype was counted ten times or more. This sequence joins TRBV11-3 and TRBJ1-1, with D perhaps matching TRBD1 (5 bases). Looked up from germline, CDR1 is SGHNT and CDR2 is YENEEA. V was clipped by 1 base and J by 1 base, with 13 bases between them. CDR3 length equals 16 residues. The CDR3 loop is CASSLVGGTGNTEAFF. In DNA form, the CDR3 reads TGTGCCAGCAGCTTAGTTGGGGGTACCGGGAACACTGAAGCTTTCTTT.

This clonotype was seen more than once but under ten times. The chain has TRBV7-2 and TRBJ2-2; either TRBD1 or TRBD2 may supply D (5 bases each). This CDR3 spans 14 amino acids. Germline V gene sequence: CDR1 SGHTA, CDR2 FQGNSA. V was shortened by 5 bases and J by 7 bases, with 14 bases between the two germline ends. CDR3 sequence reads: CASSRDRLRGELFF. The CDR3, as DNA: TGTGCCAGCAGCAGGGACCGACTCCGCGGGGAGCTGTTTTTT.

The table lists this clonotype with many counts. The CDR3 nucleotides are TGCGCCAGCAGTGACACAGGGGCCCTTGGCACTGAAGCTTTCTTT. Translated, it gives CASSDTGALGTEAFF. The rearrangement joins TRBV10-1 to TRBJ1-1; 7 bases agree with TRBD1. V lost 3 bases and J lost 4; bases outside the gene matches: 8. The CDR3 is 15 amino acids. CDR1 and CDR2 from the germline V gene are WNHNN and SYGVQD (reference sequence).

This clonotype was recorded many times. This sequence joins TRBV7-9 and TRBJ1-1; 7 bases map to TRBD1. V shed 3 bases, J shed 0 bases, and the junction held 4 bases outside the gene matches. The length of the CDR3 is 15 residues. Germline CDR1 is SEHNR and CDR2 is FQNEAQ (reference sequence). CDR3 nucleotide sequence: TGTGCCAGCAGCTTGAAGGGGGCTCTGAACACTGAAGCTTTCTTT. Its protein is CASSLKGALNTEAFF.

This clonotype was observed many times. V is TRBV14 and J is TRBJ2-2; a weak D match, TRBD2 (5 bases). The CDR3 contains 15 residues. The V end was cut by 4 bases, the J end by 7 bases, with 16 bases between. Looked up from germline, CDR1 is SGHDN and CDR2 is FVKESK. The CDR3 sequence: CASSPPGTNVGELFF. The CDR3 nucleotides read TGTGCCAGCAGCCCTCCGGGAACCAACGTCGGGGAGCTGTTTTTT.

This clonotype was picked up a small number of times. The chain couples TRBV20-1 to TRBJ2-1; 14 bases fit TRBD2. CDR1 and CDR2 from the germline V gene are DFQATT and SNEGSKA (reference sequence). There are 17 residues in the CDR3. After removal of 4 bases from V and 7 bases from J, the junction contained 12 bases not matched to a gene. CDR3 sequence (DNA): TGCAGTGCTACTAACCCGGGACTAGCGGGAGTAGTGAATGAGCAGTTCTTC. Translation: CSATNPGLAGVVNEQFF.

In this sample, this clonotype turned up many times. The gene calls are TRBV18 and TRBJ1-1, with D unclear. Trimming cost V 1 base and J 2 bases, with 11 bases left between them. Germline loops: CDR1 KGHSH, CDR2 LQKENI. This CDR3 has 15 amino acids. CDR3 sequence: CASSPQRTVNTEAFF. The CDR3 coding sequence is TGTGCCAGCTCACCACAGAGGACGGTTAACACTGAAGCTTTCTTT.

This clonotype appeared many times. The chain joins TRBV7-2 to TRBJ1-2, with TRBD1 as a possible D gene (5 bases). The germline gives CDR1 SGHTA, CDR2 FQGNSA. The CDR3 runs to 14 residues. Trimming pared 5 bases from V and 3 bases from J, leaving 13 bases between. The CDR3 is CASSPGTPYYGYTF. The CDR3 DNA follows: TGTGCCAGCAGCCCCGGGACCCCCTACTATGGCTACACCTTC.

This clonotype was found a few times. The rearrangement links TRBV20-1 to TRBJ1-1; D unresolved. Germline V gene sequence: CDR1 DFQATT, CDR2 SNEGSKA (reference sequence). This CDR3 region has 15 residues. The CDR3 is CRLEREGNMNTEAFF. The CDR3 DNA reads TGCAGGCTAGAGAGGGAAGGAAACATGAACACTGAAGCTTTCTTT.

This chain uses TRBV7-9 with TRBJ2-3; D uncertain. The V end was cut by 8 bases, the J end by 0 bases, with 6 bases between. Germline-derived CDR1 and CDR2 are SEHNR and FQNEAQ (reference sequence). This CDR3 has 12 residues. In DNA, the CDR3 is TGTGCCAGCGCCAGGAGCACAGATACGCAGTATTTT. Residues: CASARSTDTQYF.

At least ten counts were recorded for this clonotype. J is TRBJ2-1 and V is TRBV5-1; 9 bases agree with TRBD2. Germline V gene lookup returns CDR1 SGHRS and CDR2 YFSETQ. V was clipped by 4 bases and J by 4 bases; unmatched bases: 6. The CDR3 consists of 15 residues. In DNA, the CDR3 is TGCGCCAGCAGCCCCAGACTAGCGGCGTACAATGAGCAGTTCTTC. It codes for CASSPRLAAYNEQFF.

In this sample, this clonotype turned up many times. CDR3 region: CASSLSRAGTYEQYF. CDR3 nucleotides: TGTGCCAGCAGTTTATCGAGAGCAGGAACCTACGAGCAGTACTTC. The chain couples TRBV27 to TRBJ2-7; D not certain. The CDR3 is made up of 15 amino acids. CDR1 MNHEY and CDR2 SMNVEV come from the germline V gene (reference sequence). Trimming removed 0 bases at V and 2 bases at J, with 11 bases between.

V gene TRBV20-1 combines with J gene TRBJ2-5; D uncertain. V was trimmed by 6 bases and J by 9 bases, leaving 14 bases between them. Germline V gives CDR1 DFQATT, CDR2 SNEGSKA (reference sequence). The CDR3 is 11 amino acids. CDR3 sequence (DNA): TGCAGTGCCTCCTCGGCCAGGTCCCAGTACTTC. Its protein is CSASSARSQYF.

Remarks on this clonotype: It may be a read error: a sequence one base away is much more abundant. The V call is TRBV15, the J call TRBJ1-1; TRBD1 matches at 9 bases. The CDR3 is made up of 15 amino acids. CDR1 is LNHNV, CDR2 YYDKDF, per germline (reference sequence). The V segment lost 0 bases and the J segment 9 bases; nucleotides outside the gene matches: 8. In DNA, the CDR3 is TGTGCCACCAGCAGAGATAAGGGGACAGGGCGCAAAGCTTTCTTT. The encoded protein is CATSRDKGTGRKAFF.

The table lists this clonotype with many counts. This chain links TRBV4-3 with TRBJ2-3; D may correspond to TRBD1 or TRBD2 (7 bases each). V lost 4 bases to trimming and J lost 1 base, with 15 bases between them. Germline V gene data show CDR1 as LGHNA and CDR2 as YSLEER. CDR3 length equals 16 residues. The CDR3 region has the DNA TGCGCCAGCAGCCCCTATCCAGGGGGGGGCACAGATACGCAGTATTTT. Amino acid sequence: CASSPYPGGGTDTQYF.

This clonotype was detected ten times or more. The chain recombines TRBV5-5 with TRBJ2-5, with D possibly TRBD2 on 6 matching bases. Germline CDR1 SGHKS, CDR2 YYEKEE (reference sequence). V was pared by 4 bases and J by 5 bases, with 15 bases between. The CDR3 extends over 14 amino acids. The CDR3: CASSMVPRGETQYF. The CDR3, as DNA: TGTGCCAGCAGCATGGTTCCACGGGGGGAGACCCAGTACTTC.

This clonotype was picked up a small number of times. The rearrangement links TRBV11-2 to TRBJ2-5; 13 bases agree with TRBD2. Trimming at V came to 6 bases and at J to 2 bases, leaving 6 bases not matched to a gene. The CDR3 is 16 amino acids. CDR1 and CDR2 (germline): SGHAT, FQNNGV. CDR3: CASSPTSGRYQETQYF. CDR3 nucleotides: TGTGCCAGCAGTCCGACTAGCGGGAGGTATCAAGAGACCCAGTACTTC.

V usage is TRBV10-3 and J usage is TRBJ2-5, with D perhaps given as TRBD1 or TRBD2 (6 bases each). V was clipped by 6 bases and J by 4 bases, with 12 bases between them. Germline V gene data show CDR1 as ENHRY and CDR2 as SYGVKD. The CDR3 is made up of 13 amino acids. The DNA of the CDR3 is TGTGCCATCAGGGGGGGCATGTCAGAGACCCAGTACTTC. Amino acid sequence: CAIRGGMSETQYF.

This clonotype was picked up many times. The chain couples TRBV12-3 or TRBV12-4 to TRBJ2-3; D is unresolved. The CDR3 loop spans 14 amino acids. Trimming stripped 1 base from V and 2 bases from J, with 7 bases between. In DNA, the CDR3 is TGTGCCAGCAGTTTAGACTCAGCCACAGATACGCAGTATTTT. This sequence encodes CASSLDSATDTQYF.

Many counts were recorded for this clonotype. The chain combines TRBV10-3 with TRBJ2-7, with D maybe TRBD2 (6 bases). Per the germline V gene, CDR1 is ENHRY and CDR2 is SYGVKD. The CDR3 is made up of 15 amino acids. Trimming left V 5 bases short and J 6 bases short, with 20 bases between. CDR3 protein: CAISRTGTEGSEQYF. As DNA, the CDR3 is TGTGCCATCAGTCGAACCGGGACTGAAGGAAGCGAGCAGTACTTC.

The chain has TRBV5-1 and TRBJ1-1; the D gene is possibly TRBD1 (5 bases). The CDR3 is 14 residues long. From germline, CDR1 is SGHRS and CDR2 YFSETQ. Trimming removed 3 bases at V and 5 bases at J, with 14 bases between. CDR3 DNA: TGCGCCAGCAGCTGGGGGACGGGGGAAACTGAAGCTTTCTTT. Amino acid sequence: CASSWGTGETEAFF.

The sample holds many counts of this clonotype. The CDR3 spells CSAQPLALRGNQPQHF. CDR3 DNA: TGCAGTGCCCAACCCCTTGCCCTGAGGGGCAATCAGCCCCAGCATTTT. This chain uses TRBV20-1 with TRBJ1-5; no clear D gene. The V gene lost 6 bases and the J gene lost 2 bases, with 20 bases spanning the gap. CDR1 and CDR2 from the germline V gene are DFQATT and SNEGSKA (reference sequence). The CDR3 runs to 16 residues.

This clonotype was counted many times. The chain has TRBV20-1 and TRBJ2-7; D could derive from TRBD1 or TRBD2 (6 bases each). The V and J ends lost 7 bases and 3 bases respectively, with 16 bases between them. From germline, CDR1 is DFQATT and CDR2 SNEGSKA (reference sequence). The CDR3 loop spans 13 amino acids. CDR3 in amino acids: CSVGGTANYEQYF. The DNA for the CDR3 is TGCAGTGTAGGGGGGACTGCGAACTACGAGCAGTACTTC.

This clonotype was counted only a few times. This chain joins TRBV3-1 and TRBJ1-4; maybe TRBD1 (5 bases). The CDR3 is 16 amino acids. Germline values: CDR1 LGHDT, CDR2 YNNKEL (reference sequence). V lost 3 bases and J 7 bases, leaving 18 bases between the germline ends. CDR3 region: CASSHLGTDKGEKLFF. The CDR3 DNA is TGTGCCAGCAGCCACCTCGGGACTGACAAGGGTGAAAAACTGTTTTTT.